Listed below are T cell receptor beta chains from one sample, sequenced in a study of shared clonotypes between healthy human individuals. Repertoires were generated with immunoSEQ multiplex PCR, while TCRdb's copy carries only in-frame clones and drops some. The sample has about 2 million clones, about 94% seen once. Sequenced input: naive CD8+ T cells sorted from blood. These TCRs come from a man younger than 35 in good health. The CDR3 runs from the conserved cysteine through the conserved F or W. D genes are given only for firm matches. The size field is filled for only some rows; it gives once, few, many or a size class.

TRBV6-5,-,-,TRBJ2-1,TGTGCCAGCAGTTTGGGCGTAAGCTCCTACAATGAGCAGTTCTTC,CASSLGVSSYNEQFF
TRBV5-6,-,-,TRBJ2-7,TGTGCCAGCAGTCCTGGTTCCGGCGAGCAGTACTTC,CASSPGSGEQYF
TRBV7-6,-,-,TRBJ1-2,TGTGCCAGCAGCTTCAACGCTGACGGACCGGTCCCTCTGGGTGGCTACACCTTC,CASSFNADGPVPLGGYTF
TRBV28,-,-,TRBJ2-7,TGTGCCAGCAGTTATGGGGCCATTGCATACGAGCAGTACTTC,CASSYGAIAYEQYF
TRBV6-6,-,-,TRBJ2-5,TGTGCCAGCAGTTACGCGGGAATCCAAGAGACCCAGTACTTC,CASSYAGIQETQYF
TRBV30,TRBD1,-,TRBJ2-2,TGTGCCTGGAGAGTTCAGGGGGTAACGGCAGGGGAGCTGTTTTTT,CAWRVQGVTAGELFF
TRBV19,-,-,TRBJ2-1,TGTGCCAGTAGTATAAGCGGTGAGCAGTTCTTC,CASSISGEQFF
TRBV27,-,-,TRBJ2-7,TGTGCCATCGCTCAGGGTTACGAGCAGTACTTC,CAIAQGYEQYF
TRBV29-1,-,-,TRBJ2-3,TGCAGCGTTGACGGAGGGAGGCGAACAGATACGCAGTATTTT,CSVDGGRRTDTQYF
TRBV12-5,-,-,TRBJ1-5,TGTGCTAGTGCCCTAGGCCTTGGCGATCAGCCCCAGCATTTT,CASALGLGDQPQHF
TRBV5-3,-,-,TRBJ1-1,TGTGCCAGAAGCCGGGGAGGGTCCACTGAAGCTTTCTTT,CARSRGGSTEAFF
TRBV7-8,TRBD2,-,TRBJ2-7,TGTGCCAGCAGCTTAATGGGGGGGACCTACGAGCAGTACTTC,CASSLMGGTYEQYF
TRBV19,-,-,TRBJ2-7,TGTGCCAGTAGTCCCGCAGGGAAGGGCTACGAGCAGTACTTC,CASSPAGKGYEQYF
TRBV9,-,-,TRBJ1-4,TGTGCCAGCAGCGTAGACCCGTCAGGTCCAAATCAGGGAGATGAAAAACTGTTTTTT,CASSVDPSGPNQGDEKLFF
TRBV10-2,-,-,TRBJ2-1,TGCGCCAGCATTTCGTGGGAGTTAAGCAATGAGCAGTTCTTC,CASISWELSNEQFF
TRBV6-5,-,-,TRBJ1-1,TGTGCCAGCAGTTACTCCTTGGGGAAGGAAGCTTTCTTT,CASSYSLGKEAFF
TRBV5-1,TRBD1,few,TRBJ1-6,TGCGCCAGCAGCCTAAGCACAGGGGTCTATAATTCACCCCTCCACTTT,CASSLSTGVYNSPLHF
TRBV7-9,-,-,TRBJ2-4,TGTGCCAGCAACACGAACCACGGGGAACACATTCAGTACTTC,CASNTNHGEHIQYF
TRBV11-1,-,-,TRBJ2-7,TGTGCCAGCAACGAAGTCGGGACACCCTACGAGCAGTACTTC,CASNEVGTPYEQYF
TRBV6-5,-,once,TRBJ2-1,TGTGCCAGCAGTTACTCGATTGGGTACGAGCAGTTCTTC,CASSYSIGYEQFF
TRBV7-6,-,-,TRBJ2-2,TGTGCCAGCAGCTTAGGGGGAGGTCCCGCCGGGGAGCTGTTTTTT,CASSLGGGPAGELFF
TRBV7-9,-,-,TRBJ1-5,TGTGCCAGCAGCTCCTCGCGCGCTTTCCTACAGCCCCAGCATTTT,CASSSSRAFLQPQHF
TRBV4-1,TRBD1,-,TRBJ2-5,TGCGCCAGCAGCCAAGGACAGGGGGTTGGGACCCAGTACTTC,CASSQGQGVGTQYF